This T cell receptor beta chain originates from a study of beta chain features in type 1 diabetes. Findings of the study overall: The naive, central memory and Treg TCRB repertoires of patients appeared to be more similar to one another than those of healthy donors.

This CDR3 is built from 11 residues. Trimming removed 2 bases at V and 10 bases at J, with 11 bases between. Germline CDR1 reads GTSNPN; CDR2 reads SVGIG (reference sequence). Expressed TCRB transcripts were sequenced because the isolated RNA had all been reverse transcribed beforehand. Generated by immunoSEQ multiplex PCR, the TCRdb table keeps only in-frame clones and is missing some. This sample has approximately 400,000 clones, with about 15% found just once. Note on this clone: As yet, its antigen is unknown.

The sequencing sample was made of naive CD4+ T cells from blood. The V call is TRBV30, the J call TRBJ1-1, with D hard to call. The receptor's source is a woman aged 18-29 years in good health. The CDR3 protein is CAWSRVRRAFF. The DNA of the CDR3 is TGTGCCTGGAGTCGTGTCCGCAGAGCTTTCTTT.